The clone carrying this TCR beta chain was detected only a few times. Germline CDR1 is MNHEY and CDR2 is SMNVEV (reference sequence). CDR3 length: 13 amino acids. With 3 bases removed from V and 5 bases from J, the gap between germline ends came to 10 bases. From the 5' RACE reads, TCRdb called clonotypes with MiXCR, one entry per CDR3 protein. Of approximately 480,000 distinct CDR3 sequences listed, over 15% were seen once; the top ten hold more than 9%. These data originate in a study of T-cell memory formation after mild COVID-19. Sequencing was performed on PBMCs or a T cell subset sorted from them (not recorded which). The chain is built from TRBV27 and TRBJ2-5; D is ambiguous. The sequence was obtained from an adult woman who had mild COVID-19 (a few samples of this study predate the infection). Cell type and time point are not known. In DNA, the CDR3 is TGTGCCAGCAGTTTTGGGGTGTTGGAGACCCAGTACTTC. Residues: CASSFGVLETQYF.